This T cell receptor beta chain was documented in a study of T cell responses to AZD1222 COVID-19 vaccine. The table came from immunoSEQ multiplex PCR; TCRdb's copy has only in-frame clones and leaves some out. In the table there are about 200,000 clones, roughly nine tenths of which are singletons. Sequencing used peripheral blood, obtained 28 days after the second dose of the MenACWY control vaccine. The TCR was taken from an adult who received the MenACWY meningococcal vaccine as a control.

The CDR3 loop is CASAQAGSPEAFF. The CDR3 coding sequence is TGTGCCAGCGCCCAGGCGGGAAGCCCTGAAGCTTTCTTT. The V call is TRBV7-2, the J call TRBJ1-1; D unresolved. Trimming took off 8 bases at V and 6 bases at J, with 16 bases between the two ends. This CDR3 spans 13 amino acids. The germline gives CDR1 SGHTA, CDR2 FQGNSA.